A selection of T cell receptor beta chains follows, all from one sample in a study of brain T cells in children with intractable seizures. Clones were sequenced by immunoSEQ multiplex PCR, and TCRdb holds only the in-frame ones, with some missing. The sample has just under 65,000 clones; around 95% are singletons. Sequencing used peripheral blood, obtained at surgery. All receptors come from a boy in the first two years of life with focal cortical dysplasia and intractable seizures. The CDR3 runs from the conserved cysteine through the conserved F or W. Each record gives: CDR3 protein, CDR3 DNA, D gene, clone size, V gene, J gene. A D gene is named only where the DNA matches it firmly. The size field is filled for only some rows; it gives once, few, many or a size class.

CDR3 protein: CASSSPWDLGETQYF
CDR3 DNA: TGCGCCAGCAGCTCCCCGTGGGACCTCGGGGAGACCCAGTACTTC
D gene: NA
clone size: NA
V gene: TRBV5-1
J gene: TRBJ2-5

CDR3 protein: CASSRDRGNQPQHF
CDR3 DNA: TGTGCCAGCAGCCGGGACAGGGGCAATCAGCCCCAGCATTTT
D gene: TRBD1
clone size: NA
V gene: TRBV7-2
J gene: TRBJ1-5

CDR3 protein: CASSAARPIRDSGNTIYF
CDR3 DNA: TGTGCCAGCAGTGCCGCCCGACCTATTCGGGACTCTGGAAACACCATATATTTT
D gene: NA
clone size: NA
V gene: TRBV2
J gene: TRBJ1-3

CDR3 protein: CASRGAGTDTQYF
CDR3 DNA: TGTGCCAGTCGGGGTGCGGGCACAGATACGCAGTATTTT
D gene: NA
clone size: NA
V gene: TRBV19
J gene: TRBJ2-3

CDR3 protein: CASSQEPTGTGTDTQYF
CDR3 DNA: TGCGCCAGCAGCCAAGAACCAACCGGGACAGGGACAGATACGCAGTATTTT
D gene: TRBD1
clone size: NA
V gene: TRBV4-1
J gene: TRBJ2-3

CDR3 protein: CASSYGQVFEQFF
CDR3 DNA: TGTGCCAGCAGTTACGGACAGGTTTTTGAGCAGTTCTTC
D gene: TRBD1
clone size: NA
V gene: TRBV6-5
J gene: TRBJ2-1

CDR3 protein: CASSLLPGEKLFF
CDR3 DNA: TGTGCCAGCAGCTTGCTTCCGGGTGAAAAACTGTTTTTT
D gene: NA
clone size: NA
V gene: TRBV5-5
J gene: TRBJ1-4

CDR3 protein: CASSLGGTGVYGYTF
CDR3 DNA: TGTGCCAGCAGCTTGGGTGGGACAGGGGTCTATGGCTACACCTTC
D gene: TRBD1
clone size: NA
V gene: TRBV5-8
J gene: TRBJ1-2

CDR3 protein: CASSLGPGDGNTIYF
CDR3 DNA: TGTGCCAGCAGCTTAGGTCCGGGAGACGGAAACACCATATATTTT
D gene: NA
clone size: NA
V gene: TRBV7-2
J gene: TRBJ1-3

CDR3 protein: CASSQDRGQETQYF
CDR3 DNA: TGCGCCAGCAGCCAAGATCGGGGCCAAGAGACCCAGTACTTC
D gene: NA
clone size: NA
V gene: TRBV4-3
J gene: TRBJ2-5

CDR3 protein: CASSLGGHSGNTIYF
CDR3 DNA: TGTGCCAGCAGTCTGGGGGGGCACTCTGGAAACACCATATATTTT
D gene: NA
clone size: NA
V gene: TRBV9
J gene: TRBJ1-3

CDR3 protein: CASSLGSYNEQFF
CDR3 DNA: TGTGCCAGCAGCTTAGGCTCCTACAATGAGCAGTTCTTC
D gene: NA
clone size: NA
V gene: TRBV11-2
J gene: TRBJ2-1

CDR3 protein: CASSQDMASTDTQYF
CDR3 DNA: TGCGCCAGCAGCCAAGATATGGCTAGCACAGATACGCAGTATTTT
D gene: NA
clone size: NA
V gene: TRBV4-1
J gene: TRBJ2-3

CDR3 protein: CASSQDGFSTDTQYF
CDR3 DNA: TGTGCCAGCAGTCAAGACGGTTTCAGCACAGATACGCAGTATTTT
D gene: NA
clone size: NA
V gene: TRBV3-1/TRBV3-2
J gene: TRBJ2-3

CDR3 protein: CASSLVEGYEQYF
CDR3 DNA: TGCGCCAGCAGCTTGGTAGAGGGCTACGAGCAGTACTTC
D gene: NA
clone size: NA
V gene: TRBV5-1
J gene: TRBJ2-7

CDR3 protein: CASSEYNSPLHF
CDR3 DNA: TGTGCCAGCAGTGAATATAATTCACCCCTCCACTTT
D gene: NA
clone size: NA
V gene: TRBV25-1
J gene: TRBJ1-6

CDR3 protein: CASSLSGLNTEAFF
CDR3 DNA: TGTGCCAGCAGCTTATCAGGACTGAACACTGAAGCTTTCTTT
D gene: NA
clone size: NA
V gene: TRBV7-2
J gene: TRBJ1-1

CDR3 protein: CASSLNRLPDTQYF
CDR3 DNA: TGTGCCAGCAGCTTAAACCGTTTACCGGATACGCAGTATTTT
D gene: NA
clone size: NA
V gene: TRBV7-2
J gene: TRBJ2-3

CDR3 protein: CASSEVGLAGGWDEQFF
CDR3 DNA: TGTGCCAGCAGTGAAGTAGGACTAGCGGGGGGTTGGGATGAGCAGTTCTTC
D gene: TRBD2
clone size: NA
V gene: TRBV6-1
J gene: TRBJ2-1

CDR3 protein: CASSNSGAYNEQFF
CDR3 DNA: TGTGCCAGCAGTAACAGCGGGGCCTACAATGAGCAGTTCTTC
D gene: TRBD2
clone size: NA
V gene: TRBV6-4
J gene: TRBJ2-1

CDR3 protein: CASSNLGPTDTQYF
CDR3 DNA: TGTGCCAGCAGCAACCTGGGACCCACAGATACGCAGTATTTT
D gene: NA
clone size: NA
V gene: TRBV6-5
J gene: TRBJ2-3

CDR3 protein: CASSQDAGGYNEQFF
CDR3 DNA: TGTGCCAGCAGCCAAGATGCCGGGGGATACAATGAGCAGTTCTTC
D gene: NA
clone size: NA
V gene: TRBV3-1/TRBV3-2
J gene: TRBJ2-1

CDR3 protein: CASSYPGGEQFF
CDR3 DNA: TGTGCCAGCAGTTACCCCGGGGGTGAGCAGTTCTTC
D gene: NA
clone size: NA
V gene: TRBV6-5
J gene: TRBJ2-1

CDR3 protein: CASSLVVNTEAFF
CDR3 DNA: TGCGCCAGCAGCTTGGTAGTGAACACTGAAGCTTTCTTT
D gene: NA
clone size: once
V gene: TRBV5-1
J gene: TRBJ1-1

CDR3 protein: CASSPLGRVTDTQYF
CDR3 DNA: TGTGCCAGCAGTCCCCTCGGCAGGGTGACAGATACGCAGTATTTT
D gene: NA
clone size: NA
V gene: TRBV6-5
J gene: TRBJ2-3

CDR3 protein: CATSRDRWPSNQPQHF
CDR3 DNA: TGTGCCACCAGCAGAGATCGGTGGCCTAGCAATCAGCCCCAGCATTTT
D gene: NA
clone size: NA
V gene: TRBV15
J gene: TRBJ1-5

CDR3 protein: CASSAQPSGQLYGYTF
CDR3 DNA: TGCGCCAGCAGTGCACAACCGTCGGGGCAGCTTTATGGCTACACCTTC
D gene: NA
clone size: few
V gene: TRBV10-1
J gene: TRBJ1-2

CDR3 protein: CASSLSSGPPYEQYF
CDR3 DNA: TGTGCCAGCAGCTTAAGTAGCGGGCCACCCTACGAGCAGTACTTC
D gene: TRBD2
clone size: NA
V gene: TRBV7-6
J gene: TRBJ2-7

CDR3 protein: CASSVVGQPQHF
CDR3 DNA: TGTGCCAGCAGCGTGGTGGGGCAGCCCCAGCATTTT
D gene: NA
clone size: NA
V gene: TRBV5-4
J gene: TRBJ1-5

CDR3 protein: CASSAEGAGNQPQHF
CDR3 DNA: TGTGCCAGCAGCGCTGAAGGGGCAGGAAATCAGCCCCAGCATTTT
D gene: NA
clone size: NA
V gene: TRBV2
J gene: TRBJ1-5

CDR3 protein: CASSLAQGSTGELFF
CDR3 DNA: TGCGCCAGCAGCTTGGCGCAGGGGAGCACCGGGGAGCTGTTTTTT
D gene: NA
clone size: NA
V gene: TRBV5-1
J gene: TRBJ2-2

CDR3 protein: CAISEPGLARETQYF
CDR3 DNA: TGTGCCATCAGTGAACCGGGACTAGCCAGGGAGACCCAGTACTTC
D gene: TRBD2
clone size: NA
V gene: TRBV10-3
J gene: TRBJ2-5

CDR3 protein: CASSFLDGASDTQYF
CDR3 DNA: TGTGCCAGCAGCTTCCTGGACGGGGCGTCAGATACGCAGTATTTT
D gene: NA
clone size: NA
V gene: TRBV5-5
J gene: TRBJ2-3

CDR3 protein: CASRSGGSGEKLFF
CDR3 DNA: TGTGCCAGCAGGTCAGGGGGCAGCGGTGAAAAACTGTTTTTT
D gene: TRBD1
clone size: NA
V gene: TRBV6-5
J gene: TRBJ1-4

CDR3 protein: CASNTGANVLTF
CDR3 DNA: TGTGCCAGCAATACTGGGGCCAACGTCCTGACTTTC
D gene: NA
clone size: NA
V gene: TRBV6-5
J gene: TRBJ2-6